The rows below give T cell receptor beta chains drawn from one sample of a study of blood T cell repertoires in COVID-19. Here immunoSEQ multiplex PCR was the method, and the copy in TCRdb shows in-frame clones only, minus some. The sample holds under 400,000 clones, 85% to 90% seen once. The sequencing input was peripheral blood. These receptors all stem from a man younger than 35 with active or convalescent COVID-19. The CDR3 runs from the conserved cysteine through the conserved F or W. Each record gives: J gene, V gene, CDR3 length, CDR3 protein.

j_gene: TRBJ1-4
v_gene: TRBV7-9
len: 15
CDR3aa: CASSPTGDPNEKLFF

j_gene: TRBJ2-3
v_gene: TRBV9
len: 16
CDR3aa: CASSVGISGPTDTQYF

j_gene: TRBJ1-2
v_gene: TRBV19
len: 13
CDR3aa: CASTPTGTHGYTF

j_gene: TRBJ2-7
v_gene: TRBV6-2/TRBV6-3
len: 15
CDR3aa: CASSVGGTQRSEQYF

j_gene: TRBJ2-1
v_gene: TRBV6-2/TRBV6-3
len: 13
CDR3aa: CASSYGSVNEQFF

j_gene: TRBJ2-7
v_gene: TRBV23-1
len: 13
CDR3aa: CAKAGTPTGEQYF

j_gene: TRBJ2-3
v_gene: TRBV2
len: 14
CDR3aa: CATPSSGRTDTQYF

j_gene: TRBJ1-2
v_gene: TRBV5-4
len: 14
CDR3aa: CASRQATGAAGYTF

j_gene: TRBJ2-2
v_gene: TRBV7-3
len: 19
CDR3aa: CASSLRGVSGSANTGELFF

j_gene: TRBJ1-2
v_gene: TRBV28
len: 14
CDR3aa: CASSPFMGLDGYTF

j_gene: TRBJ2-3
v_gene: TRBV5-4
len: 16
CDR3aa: CASSAGLAASTDTQYF

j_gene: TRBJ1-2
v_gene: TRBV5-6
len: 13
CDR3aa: CASSKGQGDGYTF

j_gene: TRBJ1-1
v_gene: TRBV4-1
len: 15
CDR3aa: CASSPQGHLNTEAFF

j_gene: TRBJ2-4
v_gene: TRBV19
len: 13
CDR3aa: CASTGGGKNIQYF

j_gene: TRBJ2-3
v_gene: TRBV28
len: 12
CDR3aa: CAEGGAKDTQYF

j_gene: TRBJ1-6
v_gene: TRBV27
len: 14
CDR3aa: CASSNPGQVYTLHF

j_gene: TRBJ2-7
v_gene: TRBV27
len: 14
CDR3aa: CASSTTGQTYEQYF

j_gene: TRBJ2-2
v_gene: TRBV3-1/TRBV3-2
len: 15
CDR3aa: CASSRPFPGAGELFF

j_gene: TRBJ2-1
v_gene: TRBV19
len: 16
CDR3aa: CASTTSSGRARNEQFF

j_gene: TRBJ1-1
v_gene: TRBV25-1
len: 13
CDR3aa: CASSEWGGTEAFF

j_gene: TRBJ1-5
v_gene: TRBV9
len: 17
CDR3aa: CASSPGQRVAGNQPQHF

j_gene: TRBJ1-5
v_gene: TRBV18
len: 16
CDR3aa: CASSRIGVESNQPQHF

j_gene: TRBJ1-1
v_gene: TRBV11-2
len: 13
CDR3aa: CASSPLENTEAFF

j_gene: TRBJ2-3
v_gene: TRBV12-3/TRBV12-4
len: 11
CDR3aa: CASSLGGRQYF

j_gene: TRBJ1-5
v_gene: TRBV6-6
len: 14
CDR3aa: CASTPTGLNQPQHF

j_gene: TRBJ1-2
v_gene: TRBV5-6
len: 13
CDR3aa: CASSPRVAYGYTF

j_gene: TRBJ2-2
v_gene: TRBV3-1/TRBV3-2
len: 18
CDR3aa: CASSHPGLPRLGPGELFF